This section outlines one T cell receptor beta chain sequence together with its context. Its antigen is still unknown. This sample stems from a study of CXCR3-negative and CXCR3-positive naive CD8 T cells. The TRB libraries of cDNA were built by UMI-labeled 5' RACE. Reanalyzing the 5' RACE reads, TCRdb keeps one entry per CDR3 protein, without DNA. Recorded for this sample: 130,000 or so distinct CDR3 sequences. Study results and limitations: In both naive subsets diversity was comparably high, whereas memory CD8+ cells showed much lower diversity. TRB CDR3 hydrophobicity was greater in CXCR3-positive naive cells than in CXCR3-negative naive cells.

Germline lookup yields CDR1 MDHEN and CDR2 SYDVKM. The CDR3 totals 16 residues. The sequencing sample was made of naive CXCR3- CD8+ T cells from blood. Documented subset: CD45RO-CCR7+CD27+CD95- naive CD8+ T cells lacking CXCR3 (TNR3-). The chain carries TRBV28 and TRBJ2-7; the TCRdb call, TRBD1, lacks DNA for checking. The sequence came from a human donor in good health. Some clones in this sample may be carry-over from other donors' samples. This CDR3 reads CASSSPRVTAPYEQYF.